The 20 T cell receptor beta chains below were found in one sample sequenced in a study of blood T cells in healthy people across ages (dated by TCRdb to the mid-2010s). The library relied on 5' RACE. Data came from an Illumina HiSeq 2500. A second PCR of roughly 7 to 11 cycles was performed with a sample-barcoded 5' primer and a J-beta primer mix. TCRdb reworked the public reads: Q25 trimming with fastp, MiXCR clone assembly, productive beta chains retained. CDR3 protein duplicates are merged, each entry listing the most common genes and DNA. Recorded for this sample are about 970,000 distinct CDR3 sequences; about 53% of them occurred a single time. Roughly a fifth of the sample is held by the ten biggest clonotypes. The sample taken for sequencing was blood. The receptors derive from a woman aged 55-75 years in good health.

There are a few counts of this clonotype. The chain employs TRBV6-2 or TRBV6-3 and TRBJ2-5; TRBD1 is a possible D gene (6 bases). Germline V lookup: CDR1 MNHEY, CDR2 SVGEGT. This CDR3 spans 12 amino acids. V lost 6 bases and J 4 bases, leaving 9 bases between the germline ends. The CDR3 region has the DNA TGTGCCAGCAGCAGGGGAACAGAGACCCAGTACTTC. It encodes CASSRGTETQYF.

This rearrangement joins TRBV27 to TRBJ2-3, with 11 bases lining up with TRBD2. From germline, CDR1 is MNHEY and CDR2 SMNVEV (reference sequence). The CDR3 extends over 14 amino acids. Trimming took 3 bases from V and 8 from J; bases not matched to a gene: 4. The CDR3 coding sequence is TGTGCCAGCAGTTTGACTAGCGGGACGCTTACGCAGTATTTT. It translates to CASSLTSGTLTQYF.

This CDR3 reads CASSSLEQYF. DNA for the CDR3: TGTGCCAGCAGCTCCCTTGAGCAGTACTTC. This chain connects TRBV11-2 to TRBJ2-7; D unclear. The CDR3 runs 10 residues. Trimming pared 4 bases from V and 7 bases from J, leaving 5 bases between. Germline loops: CDR1 SGHAT, CDR2 FQNNGV.

CDR3 DNA: TGTGCCAGCAGGATTTCTCGGGACAGTGCCTACGAGCAGTACTTC. Translation gives CASRISRDSAYEQYF. This chain joins TRBV7-9 and TRBJ2-5; 7 bases map to TRBD1. The tail of the sequence fits TRBJ2-7 better, so the J call may be wrong. The germline gives CDR1 SEHNR, CDR2 FQNEAQ (reference sequence). The length of the CDR3 is 15 residues.

This clonotype came up a few times. The V call is TRBV29-1, the J call TRBJ2-7; D is possibly TRBD1 (5 bases). The V end lost 7 bases, the J end lost 2 bases, and 9 bases lay between the germline ends. This CDR3 contains 11 residues. The germline V gene has CDR1 SQVTM and CDR2 ANQGSEA. The CDR3 region is CSGIGAYEQYF. The CDR3 nucleotides read TGCAGCGGTATAGGGGCCTACGAGCAGTACTTC.

This chain connects TRBV24-1 to TRBJ2-7; D gene unclear. Germline CDR1 KGHDR, CDR2 SFDVKD. The germline V and J ends were trimmed by 9 bases and 2 bases, with 13 bases remaining between them. The CDR3 spans 13 residues. For the CDR3, the DNA is TGTGCCACCGAGTCTAGGACCACCTACGAGCAGTACTTC. It encodes CATESRTTYEQYF.

There are many counts of this clonotype. This sequence joins TRBV5-1 and TRBJ2-1; no firm D call. This CDR3 region has 16 residues. V lost 0 bases, J lost 0 bases, and 10 bases lay in between. Germline V gives CDR1 SGHRS, CDR2 YFSETQ. The DNA of the CDR3 is TGCGCCAGCAGCTTGGGAGGCGCAAGCTCCTACAATGAGCAGTTCTTC. Its translation is CASSLGGASSYNEQFF.

The DNA of the CDR3 is TGCGCCAGCAGCCAAGATCGGGTACAGGGGGACGAGCAGTACTTC. Its protein product is CASSQDRVQGDEQYF. The rearrangement uses TRBV4-1 and TRBJ2-5; 8 nucleotides line up with TRBD1. The DNA end lines up better with TRBJ2-7; the J call may be wrong. Germline assignment: CDR1 MGHRA and CDR2 YSYEKL. The CDR3 contains 15 residues.

V gene TRBV20-1 combines with J gene TRBJ1-6; tentative D call: TRBD1 (5 bases). The CDR3 spans 13 residues. The V end was cut by 6 bases, the J end by 4 bases, with 10 bases between. Germline V CDR1 and CDR2: DFQATT, SNEGSKA (reference sequence). CDR3 region: CSARDGYNSPLHF. The CDR3, as DNA: TGCAGTGCCCGGGACGGATATAATTCACCCCTCCACTTT.

The rearrangement links TRBV28 to TRBJ2-3; TRBD2 matches 7 bases. The germline V gene encodes CDR1 MDHEN and CDR2 SYDVKM. This CDR3 is built from 14 residues. The V gene end was trimmed by 5 bases and the J gene end by 6 bases; junction bases not matched to a gene: 8. The DNA of the CDR3 is TGTGCCAGCAGTATCGCGGGAGTGGGGGATACGCAGTATTTT. It is translated as CASSIAGVGDTQYF.

The chain uses TRBV20-1 and TRBJ2-1; D unclear. Germline CDR1 is DFQATT and CDR2 is SNEGSKA (reference sequence). CDR3 length: 14 amino acids. V lost 4 bases and J lost 1, with 11 bases in between. The CDR3 here is CSATGPVSYNEQFF. The CDR3 DNA is TGCAGTGCTACCGGACCCGTATCCTACAATGAGCAGTTCTTC.

This clonotype was counted between two and nine times. The gene calls are TRBV9 and TRBJ2-6; D unclear. The germline V and J ends were trimmed by 0 bases and 0 bases, with 4 bases remaining between them. The CDR3 consists of 15 residues. Per the germline V gene, CDR1 is SGDLS and CDR2 is YYNGEE. The CDR3 DNA reads TGTGCCAGCAGCGTAGAACCCTCTGGGGCCAACGTCCTGACTTTC. Protein sequence: CASSVEPSGANVLTF.

This clonotype was detected only once. The V call is TRBV18, the J call TRBJ2-5; D unclear. Trimming left V 1 base short and J 3 bases short, with 12 bases between. CDR3 length equals 15 residues. Germline loops: CDR1 KGHSH, CDR2 LQKENI. Here the CDR3 DNA reads TGTGCCAGCTCACCACTCCCAACGGAGAAAGAGACCCAGTACTTC. It translates to CASSPLPTEKETQYF.

This clonotype was observed a few times. The chain employs TRBV7-9 and TRBJ1-2; the D gene is possibly TRBD1 (6 bases). The CDR3 runs to 14 residues. Germline CDR1 and CDR2: SEHNR and FQNEAQ (reference sequence). V dropped 3 bases and J dropped 7 bases, with 15 bases sitting between them. The CDR3 DNA sequence: TGTGCCAGCAGCTTGGGGGGCCAAGGGCTTGGCTACACCTTC. Amino acids: CASSLGGQGLGYTF.

The gene calls are TRBV15 and TRBJ2-1, with 7 nucleotides matching TRBD2. CDR1 is LNHNV, CDR2 YYDKDF, per germline (reference sequence). The CDR3 is 16 residues long. Trimming removed 0 bases from V and 3 bases from J; junction bases left unmatched: 5. In DNA, the CDR3 is TGTGCCACCAGCAGAGATCGGGCTAGCGGCTACAATGAGCAGTTCTTC. This codes for CATSRDRASGYNEQFF. Combining the CDR3 with reference TRBV15 and TRBJ2-1 gives the whole variable domain DAMVIQNPRYQVTQFGKPVTLSCSQTLNHNVMYWYQQKSSQAPKLLFHYYDKDFNNEADTPDNFQSRRPNTSFCFLDIRSPGLGDTAMYLCATSRDRASGYNEQFFGPGTRLTVL.

The J gene is TRBJ2-3, the V gene TRBV7-2, with D perhaps TRBD2 (6 bases). The CDR3 is 15 residues long. V was cut by 5 bases and J by 2 bases, with 14 bases left in between. Germline assignment: CDR1 SGHTA and CDR2 FQGNSA. CDR3 residues: CASSPRAGHTDTQYF. The DNA of the CDR3 is TGTGCCAGCAGCCCTCGGGCGGGGCACACAGATACGCAGTATTTT.

There are a few counts of this clonotype. The V gene is TRBV4-3, the J gene TRBJ2-5; D is undetermined. The J call may be incorrect, as the DNA end agrees better with TRBJ2-7. The CDR3 covers 15 residues. Per germline, CDR1 LGHNA and CDR2 YSLEER. The CDR3 DNA reads as TGCGCCAGCAGCCAAGAATACCTAGACTCCTACGAGCAGTACTTC. This translates into CASSQEYLDSYEQYF.

This clonotype was picked up a small number of times. The rearrangement joins TRBV4-1 to TRBJ1-4; unclear D gene. From germline, CDR1 is MGHRA and CDR2 YSYEKL. Trimming took off 5 bases at V and 8 bases at J, with 12 bases between the two ends. This CDR3 has 13 amino acids. For the CDR3, the DNA is TGCGCCAGCAGCTTGGGCTTAGGGGAAAAACTGTTTTTT. Amino acids: CASSLGLGEKLFF.

This clonotype was picked up a small number of times. The J gene is TRBJ2-3, the V gene TRBV12-3 or TRBV12-4; 7 nucleotides align to TRBD2. The CDR3 runs 14 residues. V gave up 6 bases and J gave up 5 bases; unmatched junction bases: 8. The DNA of the CDR3 is TGTGCCAGCAGCGGGACTACACTCGGAGATACGCAGTATTTT. This encodes CASSGTTLGDTQYF.

The V and J genes are TRBV6-1 and TRBJ2-1, with D perhaps TRBD2 (6 bases). Looked up from germline, CDR1 is MNHNS and CDR2 is SASEGT. The CDR3 extends over 18 amino acids. Deletions cut 6 bases from V and 8 bases from J, with 29 bases between. The CDR3 loop is CASSPSSFRSGRLDEQFF. The CDR3 DNA reads as TGTGCCAGCAGCCCGTCCTCCTTTCGTTCCGGGAGACTTGATGAGCAGTTCTTC.